The 21 T cell receptor beta chains below were found in one sample sequenced in a study of T cell responses to AZD1222 COVID-19 vaccine. Data came from immunoSEQ multiplex PCR; TCRdb stores just in-frame clones and leaves some out. This sample has around 130,000 clones, with approximately 85% found just once. Source: peripheral blood, taken on day 0 of AZD1222 vaccination. All receptors derive from an adult in good health.

The rearrangement links TRBV6-1 to TRBJ1-1, with D perhaps matching TRBD1 (6 bases). Per germline, CDR1 MNHNS and CDR2 SASEGT. There are 17 residues in the CDR3. V was cut by 3 bases and J by 3 bases, with 20 bases left in between. The CDR3: CASSDRSGARRDTEAFF. The CDR3 DNA sequence: TGTGCCAGCAGTGACCGTTCAGGGGCGCGTAGGGACACTGAAGCTTTCTTT.

The chain links TRBV2 to TRBJ1-3, with D hard to call. The CDR3 extends over 15 amino acids. Germline V gene sequence: CDR1 SNHLY, CDR2 FYNNEI. With 4 bases removed from V and 0 bases from J, the gap between germline ends came to 10 bases. This chain's CDR3 is CASSAGRTSGNTIYF. CDR3 bases: TGTGCCAGCAGTGCGGGCAGAACCTCTGGAAACACCATATATTTT.

The rearrangement uses TRBV5-5 and TRBJ1-1, with D perhaps TRBD1 (6 bases). The germline CDR1 and CDR2 sequences are SGHKS and YYEKEE (reference sequence). The CDR3 extends over 14 amino acids. Trimming removed 0 bases at V and 5 bases at J, with 11 bases between. The CDR3 DNA reads as TGTGCCAGCAGCTTGGGACAGGATGGGACTGAAGCTTTCTTT. Translation gives CASSLGQDGTEAFF.

The gene calls are TRBV5-6 and TRBJ2-7; 8 bases align to TRBD1. The germline V gene encodes CDR1 SGHDT and CDR2 YYEEEE. The CDR3 is 13 amino acids. V gave up 4 bases and J gave up 3 bases; unmatched junction bases: 3. The DNA for the CDR3 is TGTGCCAGCAGCCTAGACAGGGGCTACGAGCAGTACTTC. Residues: CASSLDRGYEQYF.

The chain has TRBV7-4 and TRBJ1-3; TRBD1 agrees at 9 bases. The ends lost 5 bases at V and 4 bases at J; junction bases unmatched: 12. Germline V CDR1 and CDR2: SGHVT, SQSDAQ. This CDR3 has 17 residues. For the CDR3, the DNA is TGTGCCAGCAGCCCGATCCAGACAGGGGGAGCAGGAAACACCATATATTTT. It yields the protein CASSPIQTGGAGNTIYF.

CDR3 amino acids: CASSRGDRSSGYTF. The CDR3 DNA sequence: TGTGCCAGCAGCCGAGGGGACAGGTCTTCCGGCTACACCTTC. The chain couples TRBV3-1 (or the pseudogene TRBV3-2) to TRBJ1-2; 8 positions match TRBD1. CDR3 length: 14 residues. V lost 4 bases, J lost 8 bases, and 9 bases stayed unmatched. The germline gives CDR1 LGHDT, CDR2 YNNKEL (reference sequence).

This clone was detected a few times. Compared with germline, one end of the junction differs, possibly owing to a read error. The chain uses TRBV6-5 and TRBJ2-3, with D maybe TRBD2 (7 bases). The CDR3 loop spans 12 amino acids. Germline assignment: CDR1 MNHEY and CDR2 SVGAGI. CDR3 sequence: CASSYEGGGVNF. DNA for the CDR3: TGTGCCAGCAGTTACGAGGGCGGGGGCGTTAATTTT.

V usage is TRBV30 and J usage is TRBJ1-5; no clear D. Germline V gene lookup returns CDR1 GTSNPN and CDR2 SVGIG (reference sequence). There are 13 residues in the CDR3. Trimming stripped 0 bases from V and 5 bases from J, with 8 bases between. The CDR3 spells CAWSVMVDQPQHF. CDR3 nucleotides: TGTGCCTGGAGTGTAATGGTAGATCAGCCCCAGCATTTT.

The rearrangement joins TRBV28 to TRBJ2-2; 9 bases agree with TRBD1. V lost 6 bases, J lost 4 bases, and 0 bases stayed unmatched. Germline V gene lookup returns CDR1 MDHEN and CDR2 SYDVKM. The CDR3 is 13 amino acids. The CDR3: CASRTGGTGELFF. Written as DNA, the CDR3 is TGTGCCAGCAGGACAGGGGGCACCGGGGAGCTGTTTTTT.

The V and J genes are TRBV6-5 and TRBJ1-4; no clear D gene. The CDR3 has 14 amino acids. Trimming shortened V by 2 bases and J by 7 bases, and 11 bases separated the two germline ends. CDR1 and CDR2 from the germline V gene are MNHEY and SVGAGI. The CDR3 here is CASSYRAASEKLFF. The CDR3 region has the DNA TGTGCCAGCAGTTACCGGGCAGCCAGTGAAAAACTGTTTTTT.

J is TRBJ1-1 and V is TRBV5-1, with D perhaps TRBD1 (6 bases). CDR3 length: 15 amino acids. V lost 4 bases and J 4 bases, leaving 17 bases between the germline ends. Germline V gene lookup returns CDR1 SGHRS and CDR2 YFSETQ. CDR3 in amino acids: CASSPRGGAGTEAFF. CDR3 bases: TGCGCCAGCAGCCCAAGAGGGGGGGCGGGCACTGAAGCTTTCTTT.

The V gene is TRBV6-5, the J gene TRBJ1-5; D possibly corresponds to TRBD1 (6 bases). The CDR3 covers 14 residues. The V end was cut by 6 bases, the J end by 6 bases, with 15 bases between. In germline, CDR1 is MNHEY, CDR2 SVGAGI. The CDR3 loop reads CASRSGEVSQPQHF. The CDR3 bases are TGTGCCAGCAGGTCAGGGGAGGTGAGTCAGCCCCAGCATTTT.

V is TRBV7-8 and J is TRBJ1-3; D gene uncertain. CDR3 size: 14 residues. Germline CDR1 is SGHVS and CDR2 is FQNEAQ. Trimming cost V 5 bases and J 0 bases, with 8 bases left between them. The CDR3 here is CASSARGSGNTIYF. The CDR3 DNA sequence: TGTGCCAGCAGCGCTAGAGGCTCTGGAAACACCATATATTTT.

V is TRBV28 and J is TRBJ1-4; 8 bases are shared with TRBD1. This CDR3 spans 15 amino acids. V dropped 5 bases and J dropped 6; count of bases not matched to a gene: 8. CDR1 is MDHEN and CDR2 is SYDVKM in the germline V gene. CDR3 amino acids: CASSPPGGADEKLFF. Written as DNA, the CDR3 is TGTGCCAGCAGTCCGCCAGGGGGCGCGGATGAAAAACTGTTTTTT.

In this sample, this clone turned up once. The chain joins TRBV19 to TRBJ1-5; 9 positions match TRBD1. There are 15 residues in the CDR3. CDR1 is LNHDA, CDR2 SQIVND, per germline (reference sequence). With 8 bases clipped from V and 2 bases from J, the junction kept 7 bases outside the gene matches. CDR3: CASGDRANGNQPQHF. The CDR3, as DNA: TGTGCCAGTGGGGACAGGGCTAATGGCAATCAGCCCCAGCATTTT.

The chain has TRBV28 and TRBJ1-5, with D possibly TRBD1 on 6 matching bases. Trimming removed 5 bases from V and 7 bases from J, with 18 bases in between. The germline V gene encodes CDR1 MDHEN and CDR2 SYDVKM. The CDR3 totals 15 residues. CDR3 region: CASSPPGVDEQPQHF. The CDR3 nucleotides are TGTGCCAGCAGTCCACCAGGGGTAGATGAGCAGCCCCAGCATTTT.

V gene TRBV24-1 combines with J gene TRBJ2-1; weak D call: TRBD2 (6 bases). The V and J ends lost 6 bases and 5 bases respectively, with 16 bases between them. Germline loops: CDR1 KGHDR, CDR2 SFDVKD. CDR3 length: 15 amino acids. The CDR3 protein is CATSFGDGGHNEQFF. In nucleotides, the CDR3 is TGTGCCACCAGTTTCGGTGACGGGGGTCACAATGAGCAGTTCTTC.

This chain uses TRBV25-1 with TRBJ2-3; 8 positions agree with TRBD2. The CDR3 covers 16 residues. The germline gives CDR1 MGHDK, CDR2 SYGVNS. V gave up 4 bases and J gave up 1 base; unmatched junction bases: 7. CDR3 residues: CASSATSGGGTDTQYF. The CDR3, as DNA: TGTGCCAGCAGTGCTACTAGCGGTGGAGGCACAGATACGCAGTATTTT. The full variable domain, its missing parts supplied by reference TRBV25-1 and TRBJ2-3, is EADIYQTPRYLVIGTGKKITLECSQTMGHDKMYWYQQDPGMELHLIHYSYGVNSTEKGDLSSESTVSRIRTEHFPLTLESARPSHTSQYLCASSATSGGGTDTQYFGPGTRLTVL.

J is TRBJ1-1 and V is TRBV11-3; D is ambiguous. Germline values: CDR1 SGHNT, CDR2 YENEEA. The V end was cut by 10 bases, the J end by 1 base, with 13 bases between. The CDR3 totals 13 residues. CDR3 bases: TGTGCCACCAGACTAACCTCGAACACTGAAGCTTTCTTT. It codes for CATRLTSNTEAFF.

J is TRBJ1-1 and V is TRBV3-1 (or the pseudogene TRBV3-2); 8 nucleotides align to TRBD1. Germline lookup yields CDR1 LGHDT and CDR2 YNNKEL (reference sequence). J gave up 0 bases and V 3 bases, and 3 bases lay outside the gene matches. The CDR3 runs to 15 residues. The CDR3 nucleotides are TGTGCCAGCAGCCAGGGGACAGGCATGAACACTGAAGCTTTCTTT. Its translation is CASSQGTGMNTEAFF.

The chain combines TRBV6-2 or TRBV6-3 with TRBJ2-7; D is perhaps TRBD2 (5 bases). CDR3 size: 14 residues. Deletions cut 3 bases from V and 0 bases from J, with 9 bases between. Germline V lookup: CDR1 MNHEY, CDR2 SVGEGT. The CDR3 reads CASSYPGSSYEQYF. The DNA of the CDR3 is TGTGCCAGCAGTTATCCGGGATCCTCCTACGAGCAGTACTTC.